The rows below give T cell receptor beta chains drawn from one sample of a study of technical replicates of blood from a handful of donors. Data came from immunoSEQ multiplex PCR; TCRdb stores just in-frame clones and leaves some out. Here the sample spans more than 90,000 clones, roughly 95% being singletons. Sequencing input: T cells isolated from PBMCs. These TCRs come from a human donor in good health. The CDR3 runs from the conserved cysteine through the conserved F or W. D genes are given only for firm matches. Not every row has a clone size; where given, it reads once, few, many or a size class.

D	V	J	size	DNA	CDR3
TRBD1	TRBV11-3	TRBJ2-7	once	TGTGCCAGCAGCATTCCCGGGACAGCCTACGAGCAGTACTTC	CASSIPGTAYEQYF
-	TRBV29-1	TRBJ1-3	-	TGCAGCGTTGGTGACAGGCTTAACTCTGGAAACACCATATATTTT	CSVGDRLNSGNTIYF
-	TRBV28	TRBJ1-1	-	TGTGCCAGCAGTTGGGGGGAGAGCACTGAAGCTTTCTTT	CASSWGESTEAFF
-	TRBV5-4	TRBJ2-1	-	TGTGCCAGCAGCTTTCTACAGGACTCCTACAATGAGCAGTTCTTC	CASSFLQDSYNEQFF
-	TRBV9	TRBJ2-7	-	TGTGCCAGCAGCGTAGGGGGACACTACGAGCAGTACTTC	CASSVGGHYEQYF
TRBD1	TRBV15	TRBJ2-1	-	TGTGCCACCAGCGGGCCGGGACAGAGCTCCTACAATGAGCAGTTCTTC	CATSGPGQSSYNEQFF
-	TRBV19	TRBJ2-7	once	TGTGCCAGCGGGACACCTGGATACGAGCAGTACTTC	CASGTPGYEQYF
TRBD1	TRBV18	TRBJ2-2	once	TGTGCCAGCTCAGCCACAGGGGGCCGGACCGGGGAGCTGTTTTTT	CASSATGGRTGELFF
-	TRBV7-3	TRBJ2-5	-	TGTGCCAGCAGCTCCCCTCGTGGCAGGGGGGAGGAGACCCAGTACTTC	CASSSPRGRGEETQYF
-	TRBV7-2	TRBJ1-2	-	TGTGCCAGCAGCTTAGCGAGGTTGGGAGATGGCACCTTC	CASSLARLGDGTF
TRBD1	TRBV5-1	TRBJ1-2	-	TGCGCCAGCAGCCCGCGGACAGGGTATGGCTACACCTTC	CASSPRTGYGYTF
-	TRBV5-6	TRBJ2-5	-	TGTGCCAGCAGCTTGGGACAGGCCCCTTGGCAGTACTTC	CASSLGQAPWQYF
TRBD1	TRBV28	TRBJ1-2	-	TGTGCCAGCAGTGGGACAGGGGGTGGCTATGGCTACACCTTC	CASSGTGGGYGYTF
-	TRBV11-2	TRBJ2-1	-	TGTGCCAGCAGCCAAGGAGGATACAATGAGCAGTTCTTC	CASSQGGYNEQFF
-	TRBV7-9	TRBJ2-5	-	TGTGCCAGCAGCAGACGTACTAGCCTGGAGACCCAGTACTTC	CASSRRTSLETQYF
-	TRBV5-5	TRBJ1-5	-	TGTGCCAGCAGCTTCCAGGCCCAGAGCAATCAGCCCCAGCATTTT	CASSFQAQSNQPQHF
TRBD2	TRBV28	TRBJ2-4	-	TGTGCCAGCAGTTCCCCGGGACTAGCGGGAACGGTAGCCAAAAACATTCAGTACTTC	CASSSPGLAGTVAKNIQYF
-	TRBV10-1	TRBJ2-2	-	TGCGCCAGCAGTGAGTCCAGGGGCACCACCGGGGAGCTGTTTTTT	CASSESRGTTGELFF
TRBD1	TRBV28	TRBJ2-2	-	TGTGCCAGCAGCTCCCTTGGGGGACAGGGTTTAACCGGGGAGCTGTTTTTT	CASSSLGGQGLTGELFF
-	TRBV7-9	TRBJ2-1	-	TGTGCCAGCAGCTATTCTACAGGGAGTGAGCAGTTCTTC	CASSYSTGSEQFF
-	TRBV25-1	TRBJ2-2	once	TGTGCCAGCAGTGGAACAGAGTTCCTCACCGGGGAGCTGTTTTTT	CASSGTEFLTGELFF
-	TRBV28	TRBJ1-3	-	TGTGCCATTGGGAGCTCTGGAAACACCATATATTTT	CAIGSSGNTIYF
-	TRBV9	TRBJ2-5	-	TGTGCCAGCAGCGTCGGGAGTACATTCGAGACCCAGTACTTC	CASSVGSTFETQYF
TRBD1	TRBV5-4	TRBJ1-1	-	TGTGCCAGCAGCTTTGGGGGGACAGGTGGTGCTTTCTTT	CASSFGGTGGAFF
TRBD2	TRBV2	TRBJ2-2	-	TGTGCCAGCATTTCTAGCGGAGAATTTCTCACCGGGGAGCTGTTTTTT	CASISSGEFLTGELFF
-	TRBV6-5	TRBJ2-1	-	TGTGCCAGCAGTTTTAACAGGGAGAGCGGCGATGAGCAGTTCTTC	CASSFNRESGDEQFF
TRBD1	TRBV4-1	TRBJ1-2	-	TGCGCCAGCAGCCCCATAAAAGTAGGGACAGGGGATGGCTACACCTTC	CASSPIKVGTGDGYTF
-	TRBV6-1	TRBJ2-1	-	TGTGCCAGCAGTGAGAATAGCGGTGAGCAGTTCTTC	CASSENSGEQFF
-	TRBV6-5	TRBJ2-7	-	TGTGCCAGCAAATTCCCGGGACACACCTACGAGCAGTACTTC	CASKFPGHTYEQYF
TRBD2	TRBV2	TRBJ2-7	-	TGTGCCAGCAGCCCGGGACTAGCAGTAGGCGGGCAGTACTTC	CASSPGLAVGGQYF
-	TRBV11-2	TRBJ2-7	-	TGTGCCAGCAGCTTATCCGGGAGCGGGCCCCTCGAGCAGTACTTC	CASSLSGSGPLEQYF
-	TRBV30	TRBJ2-2	-	TGTGCCTGGAGTGGGAGGGGTAACACCGGGGAGCTGTTTTTT	CAWSGRGNTGELFF
-	TRBV4-3	TRBJ2-1	-	TGCGCCAGCAGACCGCTGAGTAGCGGAACCAATGAGCAGTTCTTC	CASRPLSSGTNEQFF
-	TRBV11-3	TRBJ2-7	-	TGTGCCAGCAGGGCCACAACAACTAACTACGAGCAGTACTTC	CASRATTTNYEQYF
TRBD2	TRBV28	TRBJ2-3	once	TGTGCCAGCAGTTTAATAGGGCGGGAGACGATCACAGATACGCAGTATTTT	CASSLIGRETITDTQYF
-	TRBV29-1	TRBJ1-1	-	TGCAGCGTTCGCTTGTGGGACTACACTGAAGCTTTCTTT	CSVRLWDYTEAFF
-	TRBV5-1	TRBJ1-3	-	TGCGCCAGCAGCTTGCTTTCAGGGTTGAACTTTGGAAACACCATATATTTT	CASSLLSGLNFGNTIYF
-	TRBV18	TRBJ2-7	-	TGTGCCAGCTCACCACCTTCCAGGCCCTACGAGCAGTACTTC	CASSPPSRPYEQYF
-	TRBV6-5	TRBJ2-7	-	TGTGCCACCACAGGACCGTCCTACGAGCAGTACTTC	CATTGPSYEQYF
TRBD2	TRBV7-8	TRBJ2-1	-	TGTGCCAGCAGCTTAGGAAGCGGGAGTGAAGGCAATGAGCAGTTCTTC	CASSLGSGSEGNEQFF
TRBD1	TRBV6-5	TRBJ2-7	-	TGTGCCAGCAGTTCCCGACAGGGATCCTACGAGCAGTACTTC	CASSSRQGSYEQYF
-	TRBV30	TRBJ2-1	-	TGTGCCTGGAGTCGGGACATCCTTGAGCAGTTCTTC	CAWSRDILEQFF
TRBD1	TRBV9	TRBJ1-5	-	TGTGCCAGCAGCCCCGGACAGGGGGCTCAGCCCCAGCATTTT	CASSPGQGAQPQHF
-	TRBV18	TRBJ1-2	once	TGTGCCAGCTCCTACGTGGAGTACTATGGCTACACCTTC	CASSYVEYYGYTF
-	TRBV5-6	TRBJ2-4	-	TGTGCCAGCAGCTTGGGACTAGCCAAAAACATTCAGTACTTC	CASSLGLAKNIQYF
-	TRBV7-9	TRBJ2-1	-	TGTGCCAGCAGCTTAGCGGGAGGGGGGGATGAGCAGTTCTTC	CASSLAGGGDEQFF
-	TRBV5-1	TRBJ2-1	-	TGCGCCAGCAGCTTTTGGAGGGGCAATGAGCAGTTCTTC	CASSFWRGNEQFF